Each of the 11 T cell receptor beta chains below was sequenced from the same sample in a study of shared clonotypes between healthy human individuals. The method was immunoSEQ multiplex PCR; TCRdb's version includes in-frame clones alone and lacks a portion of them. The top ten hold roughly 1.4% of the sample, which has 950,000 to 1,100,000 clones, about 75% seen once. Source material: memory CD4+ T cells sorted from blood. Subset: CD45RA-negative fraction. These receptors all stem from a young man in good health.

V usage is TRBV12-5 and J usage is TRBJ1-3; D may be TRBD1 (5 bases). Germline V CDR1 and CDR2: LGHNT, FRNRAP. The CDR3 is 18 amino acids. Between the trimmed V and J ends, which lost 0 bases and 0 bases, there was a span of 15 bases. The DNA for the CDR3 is TGTGCTAGTGGTTTGGTACTGGGGACGACCAGCTCTGGAAACACCATATATTTT. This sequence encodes CASGLVLGTTSSGNTIYF.

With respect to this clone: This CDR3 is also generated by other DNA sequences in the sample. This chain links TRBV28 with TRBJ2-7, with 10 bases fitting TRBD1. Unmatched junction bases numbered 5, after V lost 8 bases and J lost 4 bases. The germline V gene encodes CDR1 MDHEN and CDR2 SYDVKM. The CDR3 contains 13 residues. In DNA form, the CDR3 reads TGTGCCAGCGTCCGGACAGGGGGATACGAGCAGTACTTC. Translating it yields CASVRTGGYEQYF.

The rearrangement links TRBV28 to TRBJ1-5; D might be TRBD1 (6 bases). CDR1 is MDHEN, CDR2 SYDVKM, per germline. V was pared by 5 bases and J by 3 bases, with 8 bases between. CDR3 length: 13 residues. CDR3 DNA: TGTGCCAGCAGTGGACAGCCCAATCAGCCCCAGCATTTT. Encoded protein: CASSGQPNQPQHF.

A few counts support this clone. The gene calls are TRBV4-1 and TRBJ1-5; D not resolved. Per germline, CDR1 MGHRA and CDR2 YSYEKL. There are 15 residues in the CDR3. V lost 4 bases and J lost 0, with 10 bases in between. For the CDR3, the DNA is TGCGCCAGCAGCCTGTTCACAGATAGCAATCAGCCCCAGCATTTT. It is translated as CASSLFTDSNQPQHF.

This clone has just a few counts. The CDR3 coding sequence is TGTGCCAGAAGCTTATGCCCAGGGAACACCTACGAGCAGTACTTC. Protein: CARSLCPGNTYEQYF. This chain connects TRBV5-3 to TRBJ2-7; possibly TRBD1 for D (5 bases). TRBV5-3 is an ORF for which the function is uncertain. The V end was cut by 2 bases, the J end by 2 bases, with 14 bases between. This CDR3 contains 15 residues.

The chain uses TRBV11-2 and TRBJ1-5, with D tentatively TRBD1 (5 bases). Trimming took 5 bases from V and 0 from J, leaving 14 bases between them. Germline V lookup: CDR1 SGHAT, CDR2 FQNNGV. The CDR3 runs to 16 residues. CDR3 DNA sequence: TGTGCCAGCAGCCAGGGTGGGGCGGCTAGCAATCAGCCCCAGCATTTT. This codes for CASSQGGAASNQPQHF.

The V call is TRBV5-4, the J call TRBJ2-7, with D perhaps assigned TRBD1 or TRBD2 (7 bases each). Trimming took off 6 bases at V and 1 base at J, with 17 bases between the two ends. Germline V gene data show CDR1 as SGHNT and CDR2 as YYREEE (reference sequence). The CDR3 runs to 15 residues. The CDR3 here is CASTQGGGASYEQYF. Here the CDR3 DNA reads TGTGCCAGCACTCAGGGGGGGGGCGCGTCCTACGAGCAGTACTTC.

This CDR3 reads CASSIQPGNNSPLHF. The CDR3 bases are TGTGCCAGTAGTATTCAACCCGGCAATAATTCACCCCTCCACTTT. The V and J genes are TRBV19 and TRBJ1-6; D is uncertain. Germline lookup yields CDR1 LNHDA and CDR2 SQIVND (reference sequence). The CDR3 has 15 amino acids. Trimming cost V 3 bases and J 5 bases, with 11 bases left between them.

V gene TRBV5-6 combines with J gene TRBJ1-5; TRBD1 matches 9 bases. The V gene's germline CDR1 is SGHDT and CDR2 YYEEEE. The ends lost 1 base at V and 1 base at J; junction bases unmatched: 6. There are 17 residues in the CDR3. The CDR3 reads CASSLRRTGESNQPQHF. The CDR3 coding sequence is TGTGCCAGCAGCTTGAGAAGGACAGGGGAAAGCAATCAGCCCCAGCATTTT.

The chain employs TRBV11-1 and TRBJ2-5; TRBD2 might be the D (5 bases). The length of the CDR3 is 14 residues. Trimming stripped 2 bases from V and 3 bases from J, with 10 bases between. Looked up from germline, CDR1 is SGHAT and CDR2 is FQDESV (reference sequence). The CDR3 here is CASSLYKGEETQYF. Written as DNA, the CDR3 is TGTGCCAGCAGCTTATACAAGGGAGAAGAGACCCAGTACTTC.

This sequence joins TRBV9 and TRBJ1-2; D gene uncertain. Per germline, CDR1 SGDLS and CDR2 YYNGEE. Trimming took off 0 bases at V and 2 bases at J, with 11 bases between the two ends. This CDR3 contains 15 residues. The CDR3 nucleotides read TGTGCCAGCAGCGTAGATGGGCAGTTCAACTATGGCTACACCTTC. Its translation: CASSVDGQFNYGYTF.